What follows is one T cell receptor beta chain and its context. Its cognate antigen has yet to be identified. Per-base quality was not reported, and no clone a single base away is much larger than it. Read against the paper, the sample's treatment or condition label means: some 20 received Ad26.COV2.S at low or high dose, single or two shots; 5 received placebo; per-sample allocation not given. For vaccine and placebo recipients, the sequenced repertoires came from samples collected on day 63 after the first injection. Between 29 July and 7 August 2020, Cohort 1b enrolled about two dozen adults aged 18-55 years at one site in Boston, USA. Ad26.COV2.S was a replication-incompetent adenovirus type 26 vector expressing a prefusion-stabilized SARS-CoV-2 spike protein from the original Wuhan strain. This sample is drawn from a study of Ad26.COV2.S vaccination and SARS-CoV-2 variants listed by TCRdb under 2021. Regarding the research as a whole: Donors in the vaccine arm were drawn from COV1001, a phase I-IIa trial of Ad26.COV2.S in healthy adults that was multicentre, randomized, double-blind and placebo-controlled. Ad26.COV2.S was given intramuscularly at 5x10^10 or 1x10^11 viral particles, as a single shot or as two shots 56 days apart. The specificity and breadth of SARS-CoV-2-reactive T cell receptors after Ad26.COV2.S vaccination were assessed by TCRbeta repertoire sequencing. A total of 32 samples were included in the TCR-sequenced set, comprising roughly 20 Ad26.COV2.S vaccine recipients, 5 placebo recipients and 8 SARS-CoV-2 convalescent individuals. Trial participants were randomized into five groups of five, in which low-dose or high-dose Ad26.COV2.S was given once or twice, or placebo was given on both occasions. Throughout the experiments and outcome assessment, investigators stayed blinded to trial group allocation. Overall results and qualifications from the work: It was noted by the authors that total T cell responses may have been underestimated by the TCR breadth and depth analyses. After vaccination, substantial breadth of spike-specific CD8+ and CD4+ T cell responses was reported. Compared with placebo recipients, Ad26.COV2.S recipients showed higher spike-specific TCR breadth (P = 0.0014). Comparing responses between vaccine doses or regimens was not something the study was powered to do. Vaccine and placebo recipients had similar non-spike TCR breadth, a finding consistent with the vaccine containing only spike.

The immunoSEQ Assay was the method used to sequence TCRbeta CDR3 regions. After extraction, genomic DNA underwent amplification by bias-controlled multiplex PCR, followed by high-throughput sequencing. The paper's processing steps were these. To quantify the absolute abundance of each unique TCRbeta CDR3 region, sequences were collapsed and filtered. Usable DNA was measured by amplifying reference genes present in all nucleated cells, and TCRbeta template counts were normalized to that usable DNA to estimate T cell fraction. Repertoire TCRs were annotated as SARS-CoV-2-specific by exact matching of V gene, CDR3 amino acid sequence and J gene to a known reactive TCR set. The reference SARS-CoV-2 TCR set came from MIRA and was filtered for enrichment in COVID-19-positive ImmuneCODE repertoires, removing public or cross-reactive TCRs. Based on the MIRA antigens, annotated TCRs were further analysed at the level of specific ORF or position within ORF. Breadth was defined as the number of annotated unique rearrangements divided by the total number of unique productive rearrangements, and depth was defined as the summed frequency of the annotated unique rearrangements. Two-sided Wilcoxon rank-sum tests were applied when comparing TCR breadth between groups. In TCRdb, the immuneACCESS table is reduced to in-frame sequences with V and J assigned. These tables do not hold every clone; where another copy was compared, an unresolved V gene accounts for under half, and the others remain unexplained. That table gives V, J and clone size, and the DNA gave D and trimming. The sample records hundreds of thousands of clones, around 90% of which are singletons. Roughly 1.5% of the sample comes from the top ten.

The germline V gene provides CDR1 MGHRA and CDR2 YSYEKL. Reading from cysteine to phenylalanine, the CDR3 counts 12 amino acids. Here the CDR3 DNA is all that survives: 36 bases in frame from base 1. V is clipped by 2 bases and J by 9 bases, and the sequence between their germline boundaries is 8 bases long. Recombination linked TRBV4-1 to TRBJ1-5; TRBD1 might be the D gene, on 5 matching bases. The origin of this receptor is a person between 18 and 59 years old who received the Ad26.COV2.S COVID-19 vaccine or a placebo. Sequenced here: peripheral blood, sampled in a trial of Ad26.COV2.S vaccine versus placebo. The CDR3: CASSQTGGPQHF. The DNA is as follows: TGCGCCAGCAGCCAAACGGGGGGGCCCCAGCATTTT.